This T cell receptor (beta chain) was retrieved from a study of T cells in Graves' hyperthyroidism and ophthalmopathy. This clonotype showed up many times. Its antigen is not identified. The investigators amplified TCR beta CDR3 regions from RNA transcripts. HTBI primers drove first-round RT-PCR of the TCR CDR3. MiXCR was run by TCRdb on the multiplex PCR reads, yielding one entry per CDR3 protein. Among 300,000 to 500,000 distinct CDR3 sequences listed, 11% to 15% were seen once. The study's findings and limits: Expanded thyroid clonotypes (above 0.001) were mostly also found in blood.

The junction had 1 base not matched to a gene; V was cut back by 7 bases and J by 6 bases. Germline-derived CDR1 and CDR2 are SQVTM and ANQGSEA. CDR3 length: 11 residues. Input material: blood. The chain is built from TRBV29-1 and TRBJ2-7; 12 nucleotides line up with TRBD2. This TCR was sampled from a man between 50 and 59 years old with Graves' ophthalmopathy. The CDR3 DNA reads TGCAGCGGACTAGCGGGAGTCGAGCAGTACTTC. This sequence encodes CSGLAGVEQYF.